Listed here is a single T cell receptor (beta chain). Produced via immunoSEQ multiplex PCR; TCRdb's table is partial and in-frame only. This sample yields some 140,000 clones, of which around four fifths are seen a single time; 25% to 30% belongs to the top ten. The sample belongs to a study of cytomegalovirus exposure and HLA in healthy donors. There are 17 residues in the CDR3. The V segment lost 2 bases and the J segment 5 bases; nucleotides outside the gene matches: 8. Germline loops: CDR1 SGDLS, CDR2 YYNGEE. The origin of this receptor is a man aged 25-45 years in good health and CMV-seropositive. The rearrangement links TRBV9 to TRBJ2-2, with 11 bases that match TRBD1. Sequencing was performed on PBMCs. The CDR3 protein is CASSVTGQGAATGELFF. The CDR3 DNA reads as TGTGCCAGCAGCGTTACCGGACAGGGGGCTGCAACCGGGGAGCTGTTTTTT.